The rows below give T cell receptor beta chains drawn from one sample of a study of T cell repertoires in cytomegalovirus infection. TCRdb re-derived calls from the reads in MiXCR, one entry per CDR3 protein. The sample has hundreds of thousands of distinct CDR3 sequences, less than 40% seen once; the top ten hold under 3.5%. What was sequenced was PBMCs. These receptors originate from a human donor in good health (CMV status not recorded). Some clones in this sample may be carry-over from other donors' samples. Both conserved end residues are part of each CDR3. The D gene is left open where the match is weak. Only part of the rows carry a size: once, few, many, or a class if the clone is expanded.

J gene | D gene | clone size | V gene | CDR3 DNA | CDR3 protein
TRBJ2-5 | TRBD1 | NA | TRBV24-1 | TGTGCCACCGGGTACCCTGGGACAGGGTGGGAGACCCAGTACTTC | CATGYPGTGWETQYF
TRBJ2-3 | TRBD2 | NA | TRBV9 | TGTGCCAGCAGCCCCCTCGGACTAGCGACCACAGATACGCAGTATTTT | CASSPLGLATTDTQYF
TRBJ2-5 | NA | NA | TRBV14 | TGTGCCAGCAGCCAGCCTAGGGGAGTCGGAGAGACCCAGTACTTC | CASSQPRGVGETQYF
TRBJ2-5 | TRBD2 | few | TRBV20-1 | TGCAGTGCTACAGGACTAGCGGTCCAAGAGACCCAGTACTTC | CSATGLAVQETQYF
TRBJ2-2 | TRBD2 | few | TRBV29-1 | TGCAGCGTGCGGGAGGGGGGGCCGAACACCGGGGAGCTGTTTTTT | CSVREGGPNTGELFF
TRBJ1-2 | TRBD1 | NA | TRBV4-1 | TGCTCCAGCAGCCAAGAGAGGGGACAGGCAACCTATGGCTACACCTTC | CSSSQERGQATYGYTF
TRBJ1-2 | NA | few | TRBV28 | TGTGCCAGCAGTGTTTCAGTTAACTATGGCTACACCTTC | CASSVSVNYGYTF
TRBJ2-7 | NA | NA | TRBV29-1 | TGCAGCGTCCAGGGTAAAACTAGAGGTTACGAGCAGTACTTC | CSVQGKTRGYEQYF
TRBJ1-2 | NA | NA | TRBV19 | TGTGCCAGTAACGATGACAGACGGTATGGCTACACCTTC | CASNDDRRYGYTF
TRBJ1-1 | NA | few | TRBV6-1 | TGTGCCAGCAGTGAAGCCCTTGGGCGGGACACTGAAGCTTTCTTT | CASSEALGRDTEAFF
TRBJ2-3 | NA | many | TRBV10-3 | TGTGCCATCAGTCAACAGGGCCCAAGCACAGATACGCAGTATTTT | CAISQQGPSTDTQYF
TRBJ2-1 | TRBD2 | NA | TRBV28 | TGTGCCAGCAGTTTGGTGGGTGTGGGGACTAGCGGTAATGAGCAGTTCTTC | CASSLVGVGTSGNEQFF
TRBJ1-1 | TRBD1 | NA | TRBV7-9 | TGTGCCAGCCATCTGCAGGGGGCAGGGACTGAAGCTTTCTTT | CASHLQGAGTEAFF
TRBJ1-6 | NA | many | TRBV7-2 | TGTGCCAGCAGCCCCCGATGGGATTCACCCCTCCACTTT | CASSPRWDSPLHF
TRBJ2-7 | NA | few | TRBV28 | TGTGCCAGCAGTTTGCCTAGCGCAACCCTCTCCTACGAGCAGTACTTC | CASSLPSATLSYEQYF
TRBJ2-5 | NA | NA | TRBV28 | TGTGCCAGCAGTTACCTGGGCCGCCAAGTTACCCCGTACTTC | CASSYLGRQVTPYF
TRBJ2-5 | NA | NA | TRBV7-9 | TGTGCCAGCAGCTTTCACAGTTTGGAGACCCAGTACTTC | CASSFHSLETQYF
TRBJ2-3 | NA | NA | TRBV28 | TGTGCCAGCAGTTTAGGTGCCGCGACGGCAGATACGCAGTATTTT | CASSLGAATADTQYF
TRBJ2-7 | NA | few | TRBV19 | TGTGCCAGTAGTCCTATCTTAGCCGGGGGCGACTCCTACGAGCAGTACTTC | CASSPILAGGDSYEQYF
TRBJ1-2 | TRBD1 | NA | TRBV6-4 | TGTGCCAGCAGTGACGGGGACAGTCACTATGGCTACACCTTC | CASSDGDSHYGYTF
TRBJ2-7 | NA | NA | TRBV20-1 | TGCAGTGCTCCTGACAGTGGCTACGAGCAGTACTTC | CSAPDSGYEQYF
TRBJ1-2 | NA | few | TRBV28 | TGTGCCAGCAGTTTATCCCAACTCCCCATCTATGGCTACACCTTC | CASSLSQLPIYGYTF
TRBJ2-2 | TRBD2 | NA | TRBV5-6 | TGTGCCAGCAGCCTTGGACTAGCGGGGGGGATGAACACCGGGGAGCTGTTTTTT | CASSLGLAGGMNTGELFF